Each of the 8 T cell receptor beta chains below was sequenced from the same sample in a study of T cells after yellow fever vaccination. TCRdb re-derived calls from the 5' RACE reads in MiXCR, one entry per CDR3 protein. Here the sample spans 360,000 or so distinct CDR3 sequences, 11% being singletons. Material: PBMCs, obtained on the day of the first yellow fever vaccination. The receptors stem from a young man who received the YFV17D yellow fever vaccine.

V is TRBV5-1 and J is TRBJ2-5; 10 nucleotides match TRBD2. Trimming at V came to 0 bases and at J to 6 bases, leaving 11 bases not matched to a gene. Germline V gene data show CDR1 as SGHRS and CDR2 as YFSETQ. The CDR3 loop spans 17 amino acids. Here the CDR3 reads CASSLVESGGAFQTQYF. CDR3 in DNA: TGCGCCAGCAGCTTGGTGGAAAGCGGGGGGGCCTTTCAGACCCAGTACTTC.

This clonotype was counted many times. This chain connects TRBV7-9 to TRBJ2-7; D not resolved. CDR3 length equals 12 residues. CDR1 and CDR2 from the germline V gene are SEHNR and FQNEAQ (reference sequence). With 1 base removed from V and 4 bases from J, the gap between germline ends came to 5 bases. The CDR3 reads CASSLVLYEQYF. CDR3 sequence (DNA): TGTGCCAGCAGCTTAGTCCTTTACGAGCAGTACTTC.

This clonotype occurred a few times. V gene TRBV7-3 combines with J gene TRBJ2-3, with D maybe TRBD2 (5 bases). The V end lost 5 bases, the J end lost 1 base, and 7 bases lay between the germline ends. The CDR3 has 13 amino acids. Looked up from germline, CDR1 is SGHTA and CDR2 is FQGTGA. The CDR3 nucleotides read TGTGCCAGCAGCGAGAGGGGCACAGATACGCAGTATTTT. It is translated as CASSERGTDTQYF.

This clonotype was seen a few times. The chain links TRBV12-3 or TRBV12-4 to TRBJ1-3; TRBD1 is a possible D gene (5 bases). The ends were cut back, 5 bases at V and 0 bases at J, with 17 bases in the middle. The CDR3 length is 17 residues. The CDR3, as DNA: TGTGCCAGCAGTCCCTTTTGGGGCGGCCTCTCTGGAAACACCATATATTTT. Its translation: CASSPFWGGLSGNTIYF.

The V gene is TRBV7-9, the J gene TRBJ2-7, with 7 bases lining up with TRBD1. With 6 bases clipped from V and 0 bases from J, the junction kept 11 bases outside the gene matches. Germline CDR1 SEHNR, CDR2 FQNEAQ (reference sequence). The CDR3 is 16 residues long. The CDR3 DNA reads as TGTGCCAGCAGTCGCGCCGGGACAGCTCTCTCCTACGAGCAGTACTTC. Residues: CASSRAGTALSYEQYF.

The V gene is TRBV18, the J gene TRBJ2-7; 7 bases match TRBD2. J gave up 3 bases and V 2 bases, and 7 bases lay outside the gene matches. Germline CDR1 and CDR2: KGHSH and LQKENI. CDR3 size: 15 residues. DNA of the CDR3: TGTGCCAGCTCACCAGGGGGGGTGGCCCGCTACGAGCAGTACTTC. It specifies CASSPGGVARYEQYF.

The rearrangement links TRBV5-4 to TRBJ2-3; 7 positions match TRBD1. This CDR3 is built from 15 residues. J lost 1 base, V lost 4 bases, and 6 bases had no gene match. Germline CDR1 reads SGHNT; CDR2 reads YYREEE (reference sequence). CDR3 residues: CASSQGQSRTDTQYF. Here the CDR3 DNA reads TGTGCCAGCAGCCAGGGACAGTCCCGCACAGATACGCAGTATTTT.

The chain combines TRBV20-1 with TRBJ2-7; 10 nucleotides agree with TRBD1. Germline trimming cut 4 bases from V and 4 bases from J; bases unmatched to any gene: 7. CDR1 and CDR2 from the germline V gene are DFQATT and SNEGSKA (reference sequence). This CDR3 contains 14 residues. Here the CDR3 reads CSATPGTGAYEQYV. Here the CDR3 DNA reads TGCAGTGCTACTCCCGGGACAGGGGCTTACGAGCAGTACGTC.